This TCR beta chain was documented in a study of neurological immune-mediated disorders (dated by TCRdb to 2018 to 2020). Concerning the study at large: The study compared peripheral blood TCR-beta repertoires of HTLV-I-associated myelopathy (HAM/TSP) patients, multiple sclerosis patients and healthy controls using UMI-based sequencing. Alongside PBMC samples, the set of 106 TCR-beta libraries contained longitudinal samples, technical triplicates, and paired CD4+ and CD8+ T-cell subsets that had been sorted. The cohort comprised roughly 70 subjects: around 15 HAM/TSP patients, around 34 multiple sclerosis patients and about 20 healthy controls.

The CDR3 starts with the cysteine, ends with the phenylalanine, and has 16 residues. Only the CDR3 region is kept as DNA, spanning 48 bases read in frame from base 1. V and J are truncated by 3 bases and 4 bases respectively, leaving an intervening sequence of 17 bases. According to the germline V gene, CDR1 reads SGHRS and CDR2 reads YFSETQ. The healthy controls were volunteers from a blood bank in Maryland, USA. Unsorted PBMC libraries were generated from 2 million PBMCs stored in RNAlater at -80 °C until RNA extraction. Peripheral blood was subjected to Ficoll-Hypaque density gradient centrifugation to isolate PBMCs, which were then cryopreserved in liquid nitrogen. This clonotype has a count of ten or more. No cognate antigen has been identified for it. The input lacks base qualities; no much larger clone sits a single base away. cDNA was synthesized by template-switch 5'RACE using a primer with a 10-nucleotide random unique molecular identifier that tagged each TCR transcript. Each sequencing run produced over 170 million TCR-beta sequences covering 15-18 subjects. The RNeasy kit was used for extraction of total RNA. The KAPA Real-time Library Amplification kit was used to amplify TCR-beta VDJ regions with primers for the TCR constant region and the 5'RACE anchor. A first PCR added sample indexes and Illumina adaptors, after which a second PCR increased the library yield. After Ampure bead purification, the TCR product of roughly 650 bp was size-selected on a 2% E-gel SizeSelection system. Before pooling, library quality was checked on a Bioanalyzer, concentration was measured with Qubit, and libraries were quantified with the Kapa Library Quantification kit. An Illumina HiSeq 2500 was used to sequence the libraries paired-end at 2 x 150 bp. To increase sequence diversity, roughly 24-32% phiX was spiked into each library pool. The study's own analysis went as follows. Quality-filtered reads were processed with the UMI-based MiGEC pipeline, which removed over 75% of raw TCR sequences during error correction. IMGT germline references were used for alignment of VDJ genes, and clonotypes were defined by a unique CDR3 amino acid sequence together with V-J genes. VDJtools evaluated clonal expansion, Shannon diversity and CDR3 relatedness (CalcPairwiseDistances, ClusterSamples); CLCbio workbench built phylogenetic trees. Expanded clones were defined as having at least 8 unique UMIs, based on coefficient-of-variation modelling across technical triplicates. In TCRdb, the public reads were trimmed at Q25 with fastp and aligned with MiXCR, with productive beta chains retained. Rows with one shared CDR3 protein collapse into an entry with the most common genes and DNA. TCRdb, rather than the study authors, made the V and J calls. In this sample the table shows roughly 30,000 distinct CDR3 sequences, 4.6% of which occur a single time. About 21% of the sample is taken by the ten largest.

General findings and caveats noted by the study authors: TCR clonal expansion was highest in HAM/TSP patients and lowest in MS patients, with MS patients falling below even healthy controls. Expanded clones from different subjects shared no identical CDR3 amino acid sequences, which suggests that TCR-beta repertoires were private in all groups.

This sequence originates from a man in his late teens or twenties in good health. The rearrangement combines TRBV5-1 with TRBJ2-1, and TRBD2 may be the D gene, going by 6 matching bases. Material: PBMCs. CDR3 loop: CASSWEVAGPYNEQFF. Here is the DNA: TGCGCCAGCAGCTGGGAAGTGGCGGGGCCTTACAATGAGCAGTTCTTC.